Each of the 12 T cell receptor beta chains below was sequenced from the same sample in a study of cytomegalovirus exposure and HLA in healthy donors. The PCR used 60 Vbeta and 13 Jbeta primers. Using immunoSEQ multiplex PCR, the repertoire was profiled, and TCRdb retains in-frame clones only, with some absent. The repertoire holds about 120,000 clones, with 80% as singletons. The sequenced sample was PBMCs. The receptors stem from a female donor in good health and CMV-seropositive.

The rearrangement uses TRBV25-1 and TRBJ1-5; D is unclear. From germline, CDR1 is MGHDK and CDR2 SYGVNS. The CDR3 loop spans 14 amino acids. Trimming stripped 4 bases from V and 1 base from J, with 8 bases between. The CDR3: CASSGDLSNQPQHF. In DNA form, the CDR3 reads TGTGCCAGCAGTGGCGATTTGAGCAATCAGCCCCAGCATTTT.

The V and J genes are TRBV4-2 and TRBJ2-7; 10 nucleotides agree with TRBD1. With V trimmed by 2 bases and J by 1 base, 2 bases remained unmatched. Per germline, CDR1 LGHNA and CDR2 YNFKEQ. This CDR3 spans 15 amino acids. CDR3 DNA: TGTGCCAGCAGCCAACCGGGACAGGGGTCCTACGAGCAGTACTTC. Translation: CASSQPGQGSYEQYF.

V usage is TRBV5-8 and J usage is TRBJ1-5; D is ambiguous. The CDR3 is 15 amino acids. The V gene's germline CDR1 is SGHTS and CDR2 YDEGEE. Deletions cut 2 bases from V and 2 bases from J, with 11 bases between. The CDR3 region has the DNA TGTGCCAGCAGCTTTCGGGGAAGGGGCAATCAGCCCCAGCATTTT. This codes for CASSFRGRGNQPQHF.

This chain links TRBV28 with TRBJ2-7; 9 bases map to TRBD1. The germline gives CDR1 MDHEN, CDR2 SYDVKM. The CDR3 length is 14 residues. V shed 4 bases and J 1 base; nucleotides not matched to a gene: 2. In nucleotides, the CDR3 is TGTGCCAGCAGTTCCGGGACAGGGTCCTACGAGCAGTACTTC. Translating it yields CASSSGTGSYEQYF. Full variable domain (outside the CDR3, taken from reference TRBV28 and TRBJ2-7): DVKVTQSSRYLVKRTGEKVFLECVQDMDHENMFWYRQDPGLGLRLIYFSYDVKMKEKGDIPEGYSVSREKKERFSLILESASTNQTSMYLCASSSGTGSYEQYFGPGTRLTVT.

V and J are TRBV7-9 and TRBJ1-2, with 9 nucleotides matching TRBD1. This CDR3 has 13 residues. V lost 5 bases, J lost 2 bases, and 0 bases stayed unmatched. Germline-derived CDR1 and CDR2 are SEHNR and FQNEAQ (reference sequence). CDR3: CASSTGGNYGYTF. The CDR3 nucleotides are TGTGCCAGCAGCACAGGGGGCAACTATGGCTACACCTTC.

V usage is TRBV29-1 and J usage is TRBJ2-7, with 11 bases aligning to TRBD1. CDR3 length equals 15 residues. Germline V CDR1 and CDR2: SQVTM, ANQGSEA. V dropped 5 bases and J dropped 1; count of bases not matched to a gene: 7. The CDR3 DNA follows: TGCAGCGTTACTACCGGGACAGGGGGGTCCTACGAGCAGTACTTC. This codes for CSVTTGTGGSYEQYF.

This chain links TRBV5-6 with TRBJ2-2, with D possibly being TRBD1 (5 bases). CDR3 length: 16 amino acids. CDR1 and CDR2 from the germline V gene are SGHDT and YYEEEE. V lost 4 bases to trimming and J lost 7 bases, with 20 bases between them. DNA for the CDR3: TGTGCCAGCAGCCTCGATCGCGACAGCGCGGTCGGGGAGCTGTTTTTT. This encodes CASSLDRDSAVGELFF.

The chain combines TRBV7-2 with TRBJ2-2; weak D call: TRBD2 (7 bases). Trimming cost V 11 bases and J 2 bases, with 15 bases left between them. Germline CDR1 reads SGHTA; CDR2 reads FQGNSA. There are 14 residues in the CDR3. The CDR3 loop reads CASQGGANTGELFF. The DNA for the CDR3 is TGTGCCTCACAAGGGGGGGCCAACACCGGGGAGCTGTTTTTT.

V gene TRBV11-2 combines with J gene TRBJ1-1; D is unresolved. This CDR3 is built from 16 residues. Germline CDR1 and CDR2: SGHAT and FQNNGV. Trimming took off 5 bases at V and 0 bases at J, with 16 bases between the two ends. The CDR3 region has the DNA TGTGCCAGCAGCCGGTTCTTCGACTTTCTGAACACTGAAGCTTTCTTT. Translating gives CASSRFFDFLNTEAFF.

This rearrangement joins TRBV7-2 to TRBJ2-3; a possible D gene is TRBD1 (6 bases). This CDR3 region has 16 residues. Trimming removed 9 bases from V and 0 bases from J, with 19 bases in between. In germline, CDR1 is SGHTA, CDR2 FQGNSA. The CDR3 region has the DNA TGTGCCAGTCTACGAGGCGGACAGATTAGCACAGATACGCAGTATTTT. This encodes CASLRGGQISTDTQYF.

The chain joins TRBV9 to TRBJ1-2, with 8 bases identical to TRBD1. Germline assignment: CDR1 SGDLS and CDR2 YYNGEE. The CDR3 loop spans 14 amino acids. With V trimmed by 0 bases and J by 4 bases, 2 bases remained unmatched. The CDR3, as DNA: TGTGCCAGCAGCGTAGTGGGACAGGCCTATGGCTACACCTTC. As protein: CASSVVGQAYGYTF.

The chain recombines TRBV27 with TRBJ1-1; TRBD1 aligns across 8 bases. The CDR3 loop spans 16 amino acids. V was pared by 5 bases and J by 0 bases, with 8 bases of the junction left unmatched. CDR1 and CDR2 from the germline V gene are MNHEY and SMNVEV (reference sequence). The CDR3 DNA follows: TGTGCCAGCAGTACCAGGACAGGGCTGGTGAACACTGAAGCTTTCTTT. Amino acids: CASSTRTGLVNTEAFF.